This TCR beta chain comes out of a study of T cells in Graves' hyperthyroidism and ophthalmopathy. As for the study in general: Before treatment of any kind, peripheral blood was taken at initial diagnosis. Study observations and caveats: Blood also carried most thyroid clonotypes expanded above 0.001. Ophthalmopathy, as predicted by the model, came a median about six months after the prediction.

A few counts support this clonotype. As yet, its antigen is unknown. Using RNA transcripts as the source, TCR beta CDR3 regions were amplified. Primed by the HTBI set, a first-round RT-PCR was run on the TCR CDR3. TCRdb recomputed calls from the multiplex PCR reads with MiXCR, one row per CDR3 protein. The sample lists 200,000 to 250,000 distinct CDR3 sequences, approximately 17% occurring once. Germline CDR1 MNHEY, CDR2 SMNVEV (reference sequence). The CDR3 loop spans 14 amino acids. The ends were cut back, 8 bases at V and 5 bases at J, with 19 bases in the middle. This TCR was sampled from a man aged 50 or older with Graves' hyperthyroidism. The sequencing sample was made of blood. The rearrangement links TRBV27 to TRBJ2-7; maybe TRBD2 (7 bases). CDR3 in amino acids: CASAVGGGSHEQYF. The CDR3 DNA is TGTGCCAGCGCTGTTGGGGGCGGGAGCCACGAGCAGTACTTC.